Listed here are 3 T cell receptor beta chains from one sample, sequenced in a study of control samples from healthy donors and cancer patients. TCRdb keeps only in-frame clones here, not all; method: immunoSEQ multiplex PCR. The sample gives roughly 120,000 clones, roughly 92% of which show up once; about 2.6% is in the top ten. Material for sequencing was blood. These receptors all stem from a young man in good health.

The chain employs TRBV28 and TRBJ1-2; 7 bases line up with TRBD1. With V trimmed by 6 bases and J by 5 bases, 9 bases remained unmatched. The CDR3 consists of 14 residues. Per the germline V gene, CDR1 is MDHEN and CDR2 is SYDVKM. CDR3 nucleotide sequence: TGTGCCAGCAGCGATGTGGACAGGAGGTATGGCTACACCTTC. It yields the protein CASSDVDRRYGYTF.

The CDR3, as DNA: TGTGCCAGCAGTGAGTCGGTTTGGTACGAGCAGTACGTC. This gives the protein CASSESVWYEQYV. This chain uses TRBV6-1 with TRBJ2-7, with unresolved D. The V gene's germline CDR1 is MNHNS and CDR2 SASEGT. V was cut by 3 bases and J by 4 bases, with 10 bases left in between. The CDR3 loop spans 13 amino acids.

This chain connects TRBV7-9 to TRBJ1-2; D remains unclear. V was shortened by 1 base and J by 5 bases, with 5 bases between the two germline ends. There are 12 residues in the CDR3. From germline, CDR1 is SEHNR and CDR2 FQNEAQ (reference sequence). CDR3 residues: CASSLGEYGYTF. The CDR3 nucleotides are TGTGCCAGCAGCTTAGGGGAATATGGCTACACCTTC. Full variable domain (remainder filled in from reference TRBV7-9 and TRBJ1-2): DTGVSQNPRHKITKRGQNVTFRCDPISEHNRLYWYRQTLGQGPEFLTYFQNEAQLEKSRLLSDRFSAERPKGSFSTLEIQRTEQGDSAMYLCASSLGEYGYTFGSGTRLTVV.